This is a list of T cell receptor beta chains from one sample in a study of neoadjuvant nivolumab and ipilimumab in lung cancer. TCRdb's copy holds only in-frame clones and misses some; the assay was immunoSEQ multiplex PCR. The sample gives about 27,000 clones, about three quarters of which show up once; 15% to 20% is in the top ten. The material sequenced was tumor tissue, taken after neoadjuvant nivolumab, alone or with ipilimumab, at or shortly before surgery. The origin of the receptors is an adult with non-small cell lung cancer. The CDR3 runs from the conserved cysteine through the conserved F or W. The D gene is left open where the match is weak.

length: 16
D: .
J: TRBJ2-5
V: TRBV7-9
DNA: TGTGCCAGCAGCTTCGGCAGCCTAGCGAAACAAGAGACCCAGTACTTC
CDR3: CASSFGSLAKQETQYF

length: 19
D: TRBD2
J: TRBJ2-5
V: TRBV11-2
DNA: TGTGCCAGCAGCTTAGATGGGGCTAGCGGGGGGGCCTTGAGAGAGACCCAGTACTTC
CDR3: CASSLDGASGGALRETQYF

length: 11
D: .
J: TRBJ1-1
V: TRBV2
DNA: TGTGCCATAGCGAGGGCCACTGAAGCTTTCTTT
CDR3: CAIARATEAFF

length: 14
D: TRBD2
J: TRBJ2-1
V: TRBV7-9
DNA: TGTGCCGAGCAACTAGGGACTAGTCGGAATGAGCAGTTCTTC
CDR3: CAEQLGTSRNEQFF

length: 15
D: .
J: TRBJ2-3
V: TRBV7-8
DNA: TGTGCCAGCAGTTTGAGAGGGGGGCAAGCAGATACGCAGTATTTT
CDR3: CASSLRGGQADTQYF

length: 15
D: .
J: TRBJ1-2
V: TRBV4-3
DNA: TGCGCCAGCAGCCAAGTGGACGACGGCTTCTATGGCTACACCTTC
CDR3: CASSQVDDGFYGYTF

length: 16
D: .
J: TRBJ2-2
V: TRBV18
DNA: TGTGCCAGCTCACCGTCGGGTATTTCGAACACCGGGGAGCTGTTTTTT
CDR3: CASSPSGISNTGELFF

length: 13
D: .
J: TRBJ2-5
V: TRBV6-6
DNA: TGTGCCAGCAGTCGGGGGATTTTAGAGACCCAGTACTTC
CDR3: CASSRGILETQYF

length: 14
D: TRBD1
J: TRBJ2-7
V: TRBV5-1
DNA: TGCGCCAGCAGCCACGGACAGGGGCTCTACGAGCAGTACTTC
CDR3: CASSHGQGLYEQYF

length: 13
D: .
J: TRBJ1-2
V: TRBV7-9
DNA: TGTGCCAGCAGTTCCGATGGGGGGGGTGGCTACACCTTC
CDR3: CASSSDGGGGYTF

length: 14
D: TRBD1
J: TRBJ2-3
V: TRBV29-1
DNA: TGCAGCGTTATGACAGGGATGCGCACAGATACGCAGTATTTT
CDR3: CSVMTGMRTDTQYF

length: 16
D: .
J: TRBJ1-3
V: TRBV6-5
DNA: TGTGCCAGCAGTTACTCGATTTCAGTGACTGGAAACACCATATATTTT
CDR3: CASSYSISVTGNTIYF